This T cell receptor (beta chain) was recovered during a study of T cells after yellow fever vaccination. TCRdb reanalysed the 5' RACE reads using MiXCR and keeps one entry per CDR3 protein. The table has under 600,000 distinct CDR3 sequences, about 13% seen once. The receptor was isolated from a man younger than 45 who received the YFV17D yellow fever vaccine. Sequencing was performed on PBMCs, taken on the day of the yellow fever booster vaccination.

CDR3 residues: CASRDRDRGNQPQHF. In DNA, the CDR3 is TGTGCCAGCAGGGACCGGGACAGGGGCAATCAGCCCCAGCATTTT. The chain is built from TRBV6-1 and TRBJ1-5, with 9 nucleotides matching TRBD1. Losses at the gene ends were 6 bases for V and 2 bases for J; bases not matched to a gene: 5. This CDR3 has 15 residues. From germline, CDR1 is MNHNS and CDR2 SASEGT.